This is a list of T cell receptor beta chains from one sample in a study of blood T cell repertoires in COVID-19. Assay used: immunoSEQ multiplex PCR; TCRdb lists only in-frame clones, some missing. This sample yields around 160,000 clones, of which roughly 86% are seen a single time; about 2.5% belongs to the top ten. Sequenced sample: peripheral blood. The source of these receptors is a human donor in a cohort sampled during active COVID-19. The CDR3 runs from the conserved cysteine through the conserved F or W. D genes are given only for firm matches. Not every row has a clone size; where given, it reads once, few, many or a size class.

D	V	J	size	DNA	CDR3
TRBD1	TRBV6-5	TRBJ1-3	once	TGTGCCAGCATACGGACAGGGACAAACACCATATATTTT	CASIRTGTNTIYF
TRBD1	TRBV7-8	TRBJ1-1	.	TGTGCCAGCACCACCTCCGCGGGGACAGGGGCGGAAGCTTTCTTT	CASTTSAGTGAEAFF
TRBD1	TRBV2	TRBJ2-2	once	TGTGCCAGCAGTGAATCGACAGGGGTAGGCACCGGGGAGCTGTTTTTT	CASSESTGVGTGELFF
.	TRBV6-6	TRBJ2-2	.	TGTGCCAGCAGTTACTCAATCGGCGGGGAGCTGTTTTTT	CASSYSIGGELFF
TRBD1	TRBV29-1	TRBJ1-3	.	TGCAGCGTAGCACAGGGGGTATCTGGAAACACCATATATTTT	CSVAQGVSGNTIYF
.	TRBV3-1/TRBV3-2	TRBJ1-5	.	TGTGCCAGCAGCCAAGGGGGGGGAGGGCAGCCCCAGCATTTT	CASSQGGGGQPQHF
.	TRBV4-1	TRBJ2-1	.	TGCGCCAGCCTCCAGCCTCGACGATCAGGTGAGCAGTTCTTC	CASLQPRRSGEQFF
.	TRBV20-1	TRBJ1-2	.	TGCAGTGCTGGTGACCCCCGAACGGGTGGCTACACCTTC	CSAGDPRTGGYTF
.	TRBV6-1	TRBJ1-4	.	TGTGCCAGCAGTGAAAGGGAGACCCTTAATGAAAAACTGTTTTTT	CASSERETLNEKLFF
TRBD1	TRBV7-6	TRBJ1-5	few	TGTGCCAGCAGCCTAACAGGGGATCAGCCCCAGCATTTT	CASSLTGDQPQHF
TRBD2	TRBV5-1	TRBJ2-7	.	TGCGCCAGCAGCTTCACAGCCCTAGCGGGAGGGACCCTGTACGAGCAGTACTTC	CASSFTALAGGTLYEQYF
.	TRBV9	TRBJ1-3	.	TGTGCCAGCAGCGCGTGGACACCGGTAAATTCTGGAAACACCATATATTTT	CASSAWTPVNSGNTIYF
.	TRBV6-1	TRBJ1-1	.	TGTGCCAGCAGTGACGGACAGAACACTGAAGCTTTCTTT	CASSDGQNTEAFF
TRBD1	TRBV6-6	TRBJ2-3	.	TGTGCCAGTGGGACAGGGCCGAGGGATACGCAGTATTTT	CASGTGPRDTQYF
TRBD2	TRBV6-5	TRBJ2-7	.	TGTGCCAGCAGTTACTCCCCTAGCGGGAGTTTCTACGAGCAGTACTTC	CASSYSPSGSFYEQYF
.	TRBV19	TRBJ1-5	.	TGTGCCAGTAGTATTGTCACTGCGGGGGATAGCAATCAGCCCCAGCATTTT	CASSIVTAGDSNQPQHF
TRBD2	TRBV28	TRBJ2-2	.	TGTGCCAGCAGCATTCTAGCGGGAGTTTTCACCGGGGAGCTGTTTTTT	CASSILAGVFTGELFF